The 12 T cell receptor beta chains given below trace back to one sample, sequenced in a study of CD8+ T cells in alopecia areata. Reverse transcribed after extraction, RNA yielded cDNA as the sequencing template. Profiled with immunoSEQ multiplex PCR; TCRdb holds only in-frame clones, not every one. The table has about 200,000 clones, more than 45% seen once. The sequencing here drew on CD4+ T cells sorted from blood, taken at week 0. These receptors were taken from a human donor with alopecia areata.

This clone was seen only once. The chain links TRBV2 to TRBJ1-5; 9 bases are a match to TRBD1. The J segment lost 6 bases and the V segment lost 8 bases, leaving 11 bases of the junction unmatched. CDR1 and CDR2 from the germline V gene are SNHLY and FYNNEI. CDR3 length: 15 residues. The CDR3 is CASSKDRGVGQPQHF. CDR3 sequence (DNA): TGTGCCAGCTCTAAGGACAGGGGCGTAGGTCAGCCCCAGCATTTT.

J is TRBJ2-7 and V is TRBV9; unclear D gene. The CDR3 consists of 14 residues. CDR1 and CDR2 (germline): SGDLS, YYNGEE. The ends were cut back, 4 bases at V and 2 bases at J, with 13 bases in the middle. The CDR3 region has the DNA TGTGCCAGCAGCTCCACGCTTGGACCCTACGAGCAGTACTTC. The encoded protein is CASSSTLGPYEQYF.

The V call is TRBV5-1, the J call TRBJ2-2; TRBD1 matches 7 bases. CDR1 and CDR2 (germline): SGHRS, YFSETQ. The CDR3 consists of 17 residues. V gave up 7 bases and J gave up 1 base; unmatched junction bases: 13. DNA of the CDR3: TGCGCCAGCTCGAACCGGGACAGATATTGGAACACCGGGGAGCTGTTTTTT. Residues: CASSNRDRYWNTGELFF.

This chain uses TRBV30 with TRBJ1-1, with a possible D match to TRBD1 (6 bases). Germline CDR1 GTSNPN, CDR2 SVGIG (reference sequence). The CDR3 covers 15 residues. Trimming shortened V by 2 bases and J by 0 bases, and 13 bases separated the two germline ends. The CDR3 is CAWSTLTGMNTEAFF. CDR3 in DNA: TGTGCCTGGAGTACCCTCACAGGGATGAACACTGAAGCTTTCTTT.

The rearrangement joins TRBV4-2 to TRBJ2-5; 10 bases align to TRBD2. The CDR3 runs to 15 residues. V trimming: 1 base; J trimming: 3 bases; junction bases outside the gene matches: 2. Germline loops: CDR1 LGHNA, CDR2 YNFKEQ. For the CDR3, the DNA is TGTGCCAGCAGCCAAGCTAGCGGGAGCAAAGAGACCCAGTACTTC. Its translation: CASSQASGSKETQYF.

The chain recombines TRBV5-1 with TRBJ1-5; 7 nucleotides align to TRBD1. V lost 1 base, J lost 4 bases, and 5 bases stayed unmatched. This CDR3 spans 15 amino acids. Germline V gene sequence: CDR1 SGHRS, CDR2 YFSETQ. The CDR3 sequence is CASSLLGQSNQPQHF. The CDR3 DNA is TGCGCCAGCAGCTTGTTGGGACAGTCGAATCAGCCCCAGCATTTT.

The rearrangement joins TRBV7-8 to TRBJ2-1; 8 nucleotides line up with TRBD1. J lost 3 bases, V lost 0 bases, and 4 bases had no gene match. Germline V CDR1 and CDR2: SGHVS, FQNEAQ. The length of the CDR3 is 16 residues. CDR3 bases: TGTGCCAGCAGCTTAGCTAGGACAGGGTACTACAATGAGCAGTTCTTC. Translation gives CASSLARTGYYNEQFF. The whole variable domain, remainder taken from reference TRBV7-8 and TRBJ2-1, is GAGVSQSPRYKVAKRGQDVALRCDPISGHVSLFWYQQALGQGPEFLTYFQNEAQLDKSGLPSDRFFAERPEGSVSTLKIQRTQQEDSAVYLCASSLARTGYYNEQFFGPGTRLTVL.

CDR3 sequence: CASSSPGGGYTDTQYF. The CDR3 bases are TGCGCCAGCAGCTCCCCGGGGGGGGGCTACACAGATACGCAGTATTTT. The chain uses TRBV5-1 and TRBJ2-3; the match to TRBD2 covers 8 bases. Trimming took 3 bases from V and 2 from J; bases not matched to a gene: 8. This CDR3 spans 16 amino acids. From germline, CDR1 is SGHRS and CDR2 YFSETQ.

The CDR3 sequence is CASSPDRAPGANVLTF. CDR3 bases: TGTGCCAGCTCACCAGACAGGGCCCCTGGGGCCAACGTCCTGACTTTC. The chain couples TRBV18 to TRBJ2-6; 7 nucleotides line up with TRBD1. Germline CDR1 and CDR2: KGHSH and LQKENI. The V segment lost 2 bases and the J segment 2 bases; nucleotides outside the gene matches: 3. This CDR3 spans 16 amino acids.

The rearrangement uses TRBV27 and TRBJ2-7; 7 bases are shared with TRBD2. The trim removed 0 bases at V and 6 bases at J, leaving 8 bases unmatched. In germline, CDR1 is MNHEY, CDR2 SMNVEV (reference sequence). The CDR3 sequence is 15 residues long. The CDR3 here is CASSLSGLPKGEQYF. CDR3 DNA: TGTGCCAGCAGTTTATCGGGACTACCAAAAGGCGAGCAGTACTTC.

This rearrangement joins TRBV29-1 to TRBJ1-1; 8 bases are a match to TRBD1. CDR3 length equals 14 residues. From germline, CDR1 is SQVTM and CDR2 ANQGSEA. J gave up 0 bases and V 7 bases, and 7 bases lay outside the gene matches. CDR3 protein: CSARTGNMNTEAFF. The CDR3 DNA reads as TGCAGCGCTAGGACAGGGAATATGAACACTGAAGCTTTCTTT.

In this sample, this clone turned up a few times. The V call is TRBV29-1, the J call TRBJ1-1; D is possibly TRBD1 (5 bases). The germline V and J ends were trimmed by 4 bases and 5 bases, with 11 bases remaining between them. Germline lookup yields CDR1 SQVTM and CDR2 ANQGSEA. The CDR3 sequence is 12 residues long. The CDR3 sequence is CSVGGVGTEAFF. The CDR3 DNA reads TGCAGCGTTGGGGGGGTTGGAACTGAAGCTTTCTTT. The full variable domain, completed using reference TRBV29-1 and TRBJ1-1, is SAVISQKPSRDICQRGTSLTIQCQVDSQVTMMFWYRQQPGQSLTLIATANQGSEATYESGFVIDKFPISRPNLTFSTLTVSNMSPEDSSIYLCSVGGVGTEAFFGQGTRLTVV.